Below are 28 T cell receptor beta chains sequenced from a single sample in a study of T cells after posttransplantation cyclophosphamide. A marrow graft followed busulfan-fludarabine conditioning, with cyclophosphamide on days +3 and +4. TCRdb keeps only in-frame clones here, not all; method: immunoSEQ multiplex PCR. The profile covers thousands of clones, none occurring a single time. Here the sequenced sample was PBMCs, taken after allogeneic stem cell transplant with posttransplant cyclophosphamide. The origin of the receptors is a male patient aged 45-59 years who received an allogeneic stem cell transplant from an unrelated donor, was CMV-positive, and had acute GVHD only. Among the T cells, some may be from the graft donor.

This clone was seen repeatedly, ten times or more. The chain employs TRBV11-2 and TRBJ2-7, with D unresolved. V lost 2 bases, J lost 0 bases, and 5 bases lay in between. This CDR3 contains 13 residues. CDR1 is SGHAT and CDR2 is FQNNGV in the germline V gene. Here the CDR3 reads CASSLTDSYEQYF. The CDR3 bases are TGTGCCAGCAGCTTAACTGACTCCTACGAGCAGTACTTC.

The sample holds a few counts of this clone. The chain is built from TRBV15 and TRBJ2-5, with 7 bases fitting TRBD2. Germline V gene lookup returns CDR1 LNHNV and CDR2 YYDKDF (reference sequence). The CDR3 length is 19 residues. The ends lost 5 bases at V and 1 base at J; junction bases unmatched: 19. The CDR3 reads CATSRWAASGKLPQETQYF. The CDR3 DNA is TGTGCCACCAGCCGATGGGCGGCTAGCGGAAAGCTACCCCAAGAGACCCAGTACTTC.

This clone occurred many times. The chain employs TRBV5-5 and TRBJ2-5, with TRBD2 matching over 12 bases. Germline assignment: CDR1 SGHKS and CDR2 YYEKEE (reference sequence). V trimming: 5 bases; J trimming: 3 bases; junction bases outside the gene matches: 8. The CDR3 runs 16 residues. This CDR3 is CASRTLAGGTKETQYF. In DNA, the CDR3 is TGTGCCAGCAGAACGCTAGCGGGAGGGACCAAAGAGACCCAGTACTTC.

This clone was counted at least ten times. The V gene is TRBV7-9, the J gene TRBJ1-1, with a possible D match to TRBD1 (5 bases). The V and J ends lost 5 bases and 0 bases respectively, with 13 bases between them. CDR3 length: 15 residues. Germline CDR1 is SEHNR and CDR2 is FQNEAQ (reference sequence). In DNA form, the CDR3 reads TGTGCCAGCAGCGACACCGGACAACTGAACACTGAAGCTTTCTTT. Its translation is CASSDTGQLNTEAFF.

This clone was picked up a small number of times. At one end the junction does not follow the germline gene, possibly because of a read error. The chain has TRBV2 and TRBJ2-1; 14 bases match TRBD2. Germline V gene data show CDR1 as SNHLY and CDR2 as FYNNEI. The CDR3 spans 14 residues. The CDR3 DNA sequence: TGTGCCAGCAGGGACAGACTAGCGGGGGGGAGGCAGCTCTTC. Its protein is CASRDRLAGGRQLF. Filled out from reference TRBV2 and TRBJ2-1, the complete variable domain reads EPEVTQTPSHQVTQMGQEVILRCVPISNHLYFYWYRQILGQKVEFLVSFYNNEISEKSEIFDDQFSVERPDGSNFTLKIRSTKLEDSAMYFCASRDRLAGGRQLFGPGTRLTVL.

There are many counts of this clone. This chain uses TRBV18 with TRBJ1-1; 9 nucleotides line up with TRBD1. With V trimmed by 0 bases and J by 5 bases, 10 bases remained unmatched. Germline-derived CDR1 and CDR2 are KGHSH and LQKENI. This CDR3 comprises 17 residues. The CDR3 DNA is TGTGCCAGCTCACCACCGGGACAGGGAGGTATCGGGACTGAAGCTTTCTTT. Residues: CASSPPGQGGIGTEAFF.

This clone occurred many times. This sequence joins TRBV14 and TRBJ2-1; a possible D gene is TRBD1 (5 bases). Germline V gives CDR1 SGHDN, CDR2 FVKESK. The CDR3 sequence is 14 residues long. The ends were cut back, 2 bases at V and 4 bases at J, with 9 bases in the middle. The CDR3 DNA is TGTGCCAGCAGCCAAAGGGGTTGGTACAATGAGCAGTTCTTC. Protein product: CASSQRGWYNEQFF.

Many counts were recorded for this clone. The chain's CDR3 is CASSEVPGLGAFF. The CDR3 region has the DNA TGTGCCAGCAGTGAGGTCCCAGGTTTAGGAGCTTTCTTT. This chain links TRBV6-4 with TRBJ1-1; D gene ambiguous. The germline gives CDR1 MRHNA, CDR2 SNTAGT. Trimming removed 3 bases at V and 10 bases at J, with 15 bases between. The CDR3 runs 13 residues.

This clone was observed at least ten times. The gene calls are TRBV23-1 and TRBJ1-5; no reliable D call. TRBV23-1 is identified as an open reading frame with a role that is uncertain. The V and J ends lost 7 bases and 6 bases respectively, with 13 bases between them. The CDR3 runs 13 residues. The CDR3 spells CASTPTWVQPQHF. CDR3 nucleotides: TGCGCCAGCACTCCGACTTGGGTTCAGCCCCAGCATTTT.

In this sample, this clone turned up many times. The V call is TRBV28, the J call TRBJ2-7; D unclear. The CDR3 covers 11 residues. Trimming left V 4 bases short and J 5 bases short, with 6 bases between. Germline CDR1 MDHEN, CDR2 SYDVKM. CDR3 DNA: TGTGCCAGCAGTTCGCGGAACGAGCAGTACTTC. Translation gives CASSSRNEQYF.

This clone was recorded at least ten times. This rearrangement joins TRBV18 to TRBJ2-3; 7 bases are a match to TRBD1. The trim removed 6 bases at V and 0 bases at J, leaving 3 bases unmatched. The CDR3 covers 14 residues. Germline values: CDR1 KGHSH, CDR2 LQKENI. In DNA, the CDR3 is TGTGCCAGCTCCCCGGGACAGAGCACAGATACGCAGTATTTT. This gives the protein CASSPGQSTDTQYF.

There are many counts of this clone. This chain's CDR3 is CASSLPGQNYNEQFF. CDR3 coding DNA: TGTGCCAGCAGCTTACCGGGACAGAACTACAATGAGCAGTTCTTC. This chain connects TRBV5-5 to TRBJ2-1, with TRBD1 matching 7 bases. Germline CDR1 and CDR2: SGHKS and YYEKEE (reference sequence). There are 15 residues in the CDR3. V lost 2 bases to trimming and J lost 3 bases; unmatched junction nucleotides: 5.

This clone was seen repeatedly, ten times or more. Here the CDR3 reads CSVEGAGDHEAFF. Here the CDR3 DNA reads TGCAGCGTTGAAGGGGCGGGAGATCATGAAGCTTTCTTT. The V gene is TRBV29-1, the J gene TRBJ1-1; D uncertain. The CDR3 extends over 13 amino acids. Germline V CDR1 and CDR2: SQVTM, ANQGSEA. Trimming shortened V by 1 base and J by 7 bases, and 13 bases separated the two germline ends.

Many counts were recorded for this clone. CDR3 protein: CASSRTPLYEQYF. The CDR3 DNA follows: TGTGCCAGCAGTCGCACGCCACTCTACGAGCAGTACTTC. This chain joins TRBV6-5 and TRBJ2-7; D remains unclear. The CDR3 spans 13 residues. V lost 5 bases and J 3 bases, leaving 11 bases between the germline ends. CDR1 MNHEY and CDR2 SVGAGI come from the germline V gene.

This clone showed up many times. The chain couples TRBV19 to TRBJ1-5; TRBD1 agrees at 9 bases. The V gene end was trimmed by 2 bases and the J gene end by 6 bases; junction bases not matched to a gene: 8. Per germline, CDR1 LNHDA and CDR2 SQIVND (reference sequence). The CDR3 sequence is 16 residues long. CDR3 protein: CASSIKRTGVIQPQHF. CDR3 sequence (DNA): TGTGCCAGTAGTATAAAACGGACAGGGGTTATTCAGCCCCAGCATTTT. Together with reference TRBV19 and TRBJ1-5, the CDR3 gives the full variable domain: DGGITQSPKYLFRKEGQNVTLSCEQNLNHDAMYWYRQDPGQGLRLIYYSQIVNDFQKGDIAEGYSVSREKKESFPLTVTSAQKNPTAFYLCASSIKRTGVIQPQHFGDGTRLSIL.

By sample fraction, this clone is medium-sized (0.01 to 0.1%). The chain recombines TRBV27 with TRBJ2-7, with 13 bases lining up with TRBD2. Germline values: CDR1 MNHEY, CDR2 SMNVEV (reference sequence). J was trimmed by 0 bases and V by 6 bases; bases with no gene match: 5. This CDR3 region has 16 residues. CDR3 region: CASSRTSGSFSYEQYF. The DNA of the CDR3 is TGTGCCAGCAGCCGGACTAGCGGGAGTTTCTCCTACGAGCAGTACTTC.

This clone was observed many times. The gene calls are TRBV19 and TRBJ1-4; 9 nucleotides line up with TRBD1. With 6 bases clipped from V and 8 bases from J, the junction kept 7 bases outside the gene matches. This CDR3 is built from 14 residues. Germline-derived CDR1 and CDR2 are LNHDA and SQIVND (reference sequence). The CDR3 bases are TGTGCCAGTAGATCCGGGACAGGGTACGAAAAACTGTTTTTT. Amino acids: CASRSGTGYEKLFF. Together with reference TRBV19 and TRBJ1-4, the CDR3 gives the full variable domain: DGGITQSPKYLFRKEGQNVTLSCEQNLNHDAMYWYRQDPGQGLRLIYYSQIVNDFQKGDIAEGYSVSREKKESFPLTVTSAQKNPTAFYLCASRSGTGYEKLFFGSGTQLSVL.

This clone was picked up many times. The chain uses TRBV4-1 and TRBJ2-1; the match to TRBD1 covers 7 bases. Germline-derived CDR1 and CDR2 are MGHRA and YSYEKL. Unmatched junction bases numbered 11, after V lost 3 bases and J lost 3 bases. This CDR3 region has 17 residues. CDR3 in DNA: TGCGCCAGCAGCCACGCACTTAAGGGGGCTCTCTACAATGAGCAGTTCTTC. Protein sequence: CASSHALKGALYNEQFF.

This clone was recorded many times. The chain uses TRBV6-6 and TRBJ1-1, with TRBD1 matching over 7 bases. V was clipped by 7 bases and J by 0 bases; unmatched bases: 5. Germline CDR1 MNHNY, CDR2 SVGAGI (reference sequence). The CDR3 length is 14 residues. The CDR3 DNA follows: TGTGCCAGCATCCCCGGGACAGTGAACACTGAAGCTTTCTTT. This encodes CASIPGTVNTEAFF.

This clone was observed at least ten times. CDR3 DNA sequence: TGTGCCAGTAAGCCGGGACACTTGAACACTGAAGCTTTCTTT. It is translated as CASKPGHLNTEAFF. This chain connects TRBV19 to TRBJ1-1; maybe TRBD1 (6 bases). This CDR3 has 14 residues. Germline V gene lookup returns CDR1 LNHDA and CDR2 SQIVND (reference sequence). The ends were cut back, 7 bases at V and 0 bases at J, with 12 bases in the middle.

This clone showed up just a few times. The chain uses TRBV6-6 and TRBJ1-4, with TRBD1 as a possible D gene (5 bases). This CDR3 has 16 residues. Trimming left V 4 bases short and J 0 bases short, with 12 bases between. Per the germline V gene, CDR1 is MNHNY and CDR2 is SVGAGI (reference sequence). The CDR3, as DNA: TGTGCCAGCAGTTTCCCCGGGGGGGCAACTAATGAAAAACTGTTTTTT. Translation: CASSFPGGATNEKLFF.

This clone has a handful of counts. CDR3: CASSPPHRVTGANVLTF. The CDR3 nucleotides are TGTGCCAGCAGCCCACCTCACAGGGTAACTGGGGCCAACGTCCTGACTTTC. The chain carries TRBV7-6 and TRBJ2-6, with D maybe TRBD1 (6 bases). Germline CDR1 is SGHVS and CDR2 is FNYEAQ. V shed 5 bases and J shed 2 bases, with 16 bases lying between them. The CDR3 contains 17 residues.

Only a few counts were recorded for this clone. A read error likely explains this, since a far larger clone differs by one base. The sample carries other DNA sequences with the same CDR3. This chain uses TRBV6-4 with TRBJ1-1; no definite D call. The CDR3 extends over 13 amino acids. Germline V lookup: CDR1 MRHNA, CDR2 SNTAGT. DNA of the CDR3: TGTGCCAGCGCCACGGAGCTGAACACTGAGGCTTTCTTT. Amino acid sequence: CASATELNTEAFF.

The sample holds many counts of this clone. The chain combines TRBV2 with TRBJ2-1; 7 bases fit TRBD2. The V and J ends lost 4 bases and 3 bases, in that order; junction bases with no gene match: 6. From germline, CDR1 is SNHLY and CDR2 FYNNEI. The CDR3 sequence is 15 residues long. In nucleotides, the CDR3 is TGTGCCAGCAGTGCATCGCGGGAGCTCTACAATGAGCAGTTCTTC. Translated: CASSASRELYNEQFF.

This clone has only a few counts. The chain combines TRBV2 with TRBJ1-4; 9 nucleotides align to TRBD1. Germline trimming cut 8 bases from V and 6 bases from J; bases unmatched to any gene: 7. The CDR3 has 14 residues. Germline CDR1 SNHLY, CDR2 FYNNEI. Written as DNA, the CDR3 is TGTGCCAGCCGACTAGGACAGGGGTATGAAAAACTGTTTTTT. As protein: CASRLGQGYEKLFF.

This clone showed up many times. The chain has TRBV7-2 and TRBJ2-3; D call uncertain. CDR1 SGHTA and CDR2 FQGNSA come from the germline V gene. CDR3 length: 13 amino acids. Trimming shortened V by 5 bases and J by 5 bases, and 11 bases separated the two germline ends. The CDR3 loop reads CASSPEVGDTQYF. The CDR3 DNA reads TGTGCCAGCAGCCCTGAGGTAGGAGATACGCAGTATTTT.

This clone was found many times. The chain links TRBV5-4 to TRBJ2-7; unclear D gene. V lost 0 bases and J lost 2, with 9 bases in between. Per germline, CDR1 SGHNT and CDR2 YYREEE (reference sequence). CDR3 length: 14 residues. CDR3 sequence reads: CASSLARGPYEQYF. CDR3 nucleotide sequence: TGTGCCAGCAGCTTGGCTCGCGGTCCCTACGAGCAGTACTTC. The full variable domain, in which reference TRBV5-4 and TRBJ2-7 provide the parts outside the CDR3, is ETGVTQSPTHLIKTRGQQVTLRCSSQSGHNTVSWYQQALGQGPQFIFQYYREEENGRGNFPPRFSGLQFPNYSSELNVNALELDDSALYLCASSLARGPYEQYFGPGTRLTVT.

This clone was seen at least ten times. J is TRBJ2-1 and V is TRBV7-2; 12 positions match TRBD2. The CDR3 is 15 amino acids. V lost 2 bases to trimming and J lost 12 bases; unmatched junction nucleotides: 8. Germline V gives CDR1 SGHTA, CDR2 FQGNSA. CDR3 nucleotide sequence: TGTGCCAGCAGCTTAAGGGCTAGCGGGGGGGACGCGCAGTTCTTC. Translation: CASSLRASGGDAQFF.